This T cell receptor beta chain was captured in a study of cytotoxic CD8 clonotypes in ibrutinib-treated CLL. The germline V and J ends were trimmed by 2 bases and 4 bases, with 12 bases remaining between them. Germline lookup yields CDR1 KGHSH and CDR2 LQKENI. The CDR3 extends over 15 amino acids. Repertoires were generated with immunoSEQ multiplex PCR, while TCRdb's copy carries only in-frame clones and drops some. Of 110,000 to 150,000 clones listed, around three quarters were seen once; the top ten hold 13%. Specimen: PBMCs, collected after 12 months of ibrutinib treatment. This chain connects TRBV18 to TRBJ2-1; no clear D. The receptor's source is a human donor with chronic lymphocytic leukemia. CDR3 protein: CASSPFQAPYNEQFF. CDR3 coding DNA: TGTGCCAGCTCACCATTCCAGGCACCTTACAATGAGCAGTTCTTC.